A single sample gave rise to the 2 T cell receptor beta chains below, sequenced in a study of blood T cell repertoires in COVID-19. Sequencing was performed with immunoSEQ multiplex PCR; in TCRdb, only in-frame clones are kept and a portion is missing. The sample shows about 74,000 clones, 88% of them seen only once. The sample taken for sequencing was peripheral blood. All receptors come from a man aged 65 to 79 with active or convalescent COVID-19.

This chain uses TRBV6-1 with TRBJ2-1; tentative D call: TRBD2 (5 bases). The V end was cut by 0 bases, the J end by 4 bases, with 7 bases between. The CDR3 extends over 14 amino acids. CDR1 is MNHNS, CDR2 SASEGT, per germline. This CDR3 reads CASSEAEDYNEQFF. CDR3 nucleotides: TGTGCCAGCAGTGAAGCGGAGGATTACAATGAGCAGTTCTTC.

This sequence joins TRBV7-8 and TRBJ1-1; no firm D call. Trimming removed 5 bases from V and 1 base from J, with 14 bases in between. The CDR3 runs 15 residues. Germline CDR1 and CDR2: SGHVS and FQNEAQ. The CDR3, as DNA: TGTGCCAGCAGCCCTACCGAGGTGAGGAACACTGAAGCTTTCTTT. Amino acid sequence: CASSPTEVRNTEAFF.